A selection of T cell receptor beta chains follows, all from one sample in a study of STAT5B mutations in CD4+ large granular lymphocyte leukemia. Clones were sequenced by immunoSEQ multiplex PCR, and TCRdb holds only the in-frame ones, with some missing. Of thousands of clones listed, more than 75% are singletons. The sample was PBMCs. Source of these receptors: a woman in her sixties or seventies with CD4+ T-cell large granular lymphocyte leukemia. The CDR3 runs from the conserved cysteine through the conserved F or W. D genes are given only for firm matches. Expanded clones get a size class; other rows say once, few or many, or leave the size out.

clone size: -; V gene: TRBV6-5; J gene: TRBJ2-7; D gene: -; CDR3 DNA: TGTGCCAGCAGTTACCAGACAGGTGTGTACGAGCAGTACTTC; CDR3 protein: CASSYQTGVYEQYF
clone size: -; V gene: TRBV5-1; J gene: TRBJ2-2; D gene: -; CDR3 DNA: TGCGCCAGCAGCCTCTACGGCGGAACCGGGGAGCTGTTTTTT; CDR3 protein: CASSLYGGTGELFF
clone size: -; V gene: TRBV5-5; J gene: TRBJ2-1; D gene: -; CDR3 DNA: TGTGCCAGCAGCTTAGAGGCCCCTGGGTCCTACAATGAGCAGTTCTTC; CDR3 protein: CASSLEAPGSYNEQFF
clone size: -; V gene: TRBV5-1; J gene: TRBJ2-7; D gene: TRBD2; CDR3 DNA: TGCGCCAGCAGCTTGGGCGGGGGCTACGAGCAGTACTTC; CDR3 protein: CASSLGGGYEQYF
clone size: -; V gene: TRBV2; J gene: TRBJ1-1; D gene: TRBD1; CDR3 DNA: TGTGCCAGTGCAGGGGGCGCTTATGGTGAAGCTTTCTTT; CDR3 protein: CASAGGAYGEAFF
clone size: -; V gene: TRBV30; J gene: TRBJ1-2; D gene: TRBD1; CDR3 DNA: TGTGCCTGGAGACCGGGACAGGCTAACTATGGCTACACCTTC; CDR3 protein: CAWRPGQANYGYTF
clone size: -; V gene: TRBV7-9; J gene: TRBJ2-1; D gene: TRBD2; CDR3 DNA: TGTGCCAGCAGCCCGGGGACTAGCGGGGGGGCAAGTGGCGAGCAGTTCTTC; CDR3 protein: CASSPGTSGGASGEQFF
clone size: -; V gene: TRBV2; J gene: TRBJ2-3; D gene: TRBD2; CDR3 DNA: TGTGCCAGCAGATTCACCGGGACTAGAAGCACAGATACGCAGTATTTT; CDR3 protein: CASRFTGTRSTDTQYF
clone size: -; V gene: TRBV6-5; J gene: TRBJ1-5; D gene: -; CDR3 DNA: TGTGCCAGCAGTCTAGGTGAAGAACAGCCCCAGCATTTT; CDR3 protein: CASSLGEEQPQHF
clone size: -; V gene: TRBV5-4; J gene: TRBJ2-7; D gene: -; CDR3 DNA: TGTGCCAGCAGCTTGGGACGGGGGAGCTCCTACGAGCAGTACTTC; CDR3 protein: CASSLGRGSSYEQYF
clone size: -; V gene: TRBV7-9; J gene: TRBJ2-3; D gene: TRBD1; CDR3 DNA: TGTGCCAGCAGCTTAGGACAGGGGGACACAGATACGCAGTATTTT; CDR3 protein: CASSLGQGDTDTQYF
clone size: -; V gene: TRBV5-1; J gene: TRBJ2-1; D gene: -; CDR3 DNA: TGCGCCAGCACACCACCAAATCTCAATGAGCAGTTCTTC; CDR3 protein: CASTPPNLNEQFF
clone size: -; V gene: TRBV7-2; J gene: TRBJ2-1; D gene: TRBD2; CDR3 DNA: TGTGCCAGCAGCCAAGGACTAGCGGGGAACAATGAGCAGTTCTTC; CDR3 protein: CASSQGLAGNNEQFF
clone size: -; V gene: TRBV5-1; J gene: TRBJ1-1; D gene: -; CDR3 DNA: TGCGCCAGCAGCGCCGCAGGATCGGCGACTGAAGCTTTCTTT; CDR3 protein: CASSAAGSATEAFF
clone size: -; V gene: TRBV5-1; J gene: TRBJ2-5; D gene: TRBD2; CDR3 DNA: TGCGCCAGCAGCTTGGACGGGGGGGCCGTGGAGACCCAGTACTTC; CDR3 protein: CASSLDGGAVETQYF
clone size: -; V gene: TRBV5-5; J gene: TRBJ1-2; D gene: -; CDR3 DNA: TGTGCCAGCAGCTTGGGTTACAGGACCGCTAACTATGGCTACACCTTC; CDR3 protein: CASSLGYRTANYGYTF
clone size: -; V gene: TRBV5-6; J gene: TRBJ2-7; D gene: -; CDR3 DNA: TGTGCCAGCAGCTTGAGTCTAGTGGGGACCAACACCGAGCAGTACTTC; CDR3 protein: CASSLSLVGTNTEQYF
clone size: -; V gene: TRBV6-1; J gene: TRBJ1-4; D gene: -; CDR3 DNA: TGTGCCAGCAGTGAAGCCTGGGAGGGTTTGGGAAAACTGTTTTTT; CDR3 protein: CASSEAWEGLGKLFF
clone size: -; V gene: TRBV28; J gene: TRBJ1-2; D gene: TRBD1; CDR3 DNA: TGTGCCAGCTTCACAGGGGCTCTTAACTATGGCTACACCTTC; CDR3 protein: CASFTGALNYGYTF
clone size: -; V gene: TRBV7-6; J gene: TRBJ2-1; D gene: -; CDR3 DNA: TGTGCCAGCAGCCCGAGGGGGGGGGCCAATGAGCAGTTCTTC; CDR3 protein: CASSPRGGANEQFF
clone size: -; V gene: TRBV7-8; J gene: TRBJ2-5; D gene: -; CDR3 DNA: TGTGCCAGCAGCTTACAGATACAAGAGACCCAGTACTTC; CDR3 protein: CASSLQIQETQYF
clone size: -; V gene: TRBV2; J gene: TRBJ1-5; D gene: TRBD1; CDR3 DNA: TGTGCCAGCAGGGGGACAGGGGGCTTAGGTCAGCCCCAGCATTTT; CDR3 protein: CASRGTGGLGQPQHF
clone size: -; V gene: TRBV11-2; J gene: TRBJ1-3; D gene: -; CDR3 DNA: TGTGCCAGCAGTCGTGCCAACGGGGGCTCTGGAAACACCATATATTTT; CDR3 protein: CASSRANGGSGNTIYF
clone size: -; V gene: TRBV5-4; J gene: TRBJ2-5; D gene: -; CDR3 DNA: TGTGCCAGCAGCTTGGCCGGGATTCAAGAGACCCAGTACTTC; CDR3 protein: CASSLAGIQETQYF
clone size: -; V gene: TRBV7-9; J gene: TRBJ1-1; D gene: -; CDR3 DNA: TGTGCCAGCAGCTCCCCCCGGGCCCTCGAGGGCACTGAAGCTTTCTTT; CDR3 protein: CASSSPRALEGTEAFF
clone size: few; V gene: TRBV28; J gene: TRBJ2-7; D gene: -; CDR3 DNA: TGTGCCAGCAGTTTATTAGGGGGAGACCTCTACGAGCAGTACTTC; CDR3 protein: CASSLLGGDLYEQYF
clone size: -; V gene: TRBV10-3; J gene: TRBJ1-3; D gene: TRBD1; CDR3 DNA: TGTGCCATCAGGGAGGGACAGATCTCTGGAAACACCATATATTTT; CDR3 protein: CAIREGQISGNTIYF
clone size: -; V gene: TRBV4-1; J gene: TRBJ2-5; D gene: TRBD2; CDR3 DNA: TGCGCCAGCAGCCATCCGGGACTAGCGGGGGGGCCGCGGCAAGAGACCCAGTACTTC; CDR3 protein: CASSHPGLAGGPRQETQYF
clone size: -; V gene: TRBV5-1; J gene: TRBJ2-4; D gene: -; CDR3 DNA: TGCGCCAGCAGCTTGGAGCCAGGGAGTGAAAACATTCAGTACTTC; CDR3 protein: CASSLEPGSENIQYF
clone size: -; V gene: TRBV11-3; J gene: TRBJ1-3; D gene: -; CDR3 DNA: TGTGCCAGCAGCTTAGGAGGGACTGGAAACACCATATATTTT; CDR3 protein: CASSLGGTGNTIYF
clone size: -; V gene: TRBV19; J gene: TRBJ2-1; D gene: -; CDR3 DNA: TGTGCCAGTATTTCGACAGGTCTTGGTGAGCAGTTCTTC; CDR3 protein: CASISTGLGEQFF
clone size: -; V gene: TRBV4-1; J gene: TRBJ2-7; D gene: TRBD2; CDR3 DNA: TGCGCCAGCAGCCAAGAGCTCGGACTAGCGGGCGCCTACGAGCAGTACTTC; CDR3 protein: CASSQELGLAGAYEQYF
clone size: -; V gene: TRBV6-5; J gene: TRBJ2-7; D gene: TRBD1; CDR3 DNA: TGTGCCAGCAGTTACTCGGACAGGGGCGAGCAGTACTTC; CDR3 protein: CASSYSDRGEQYF
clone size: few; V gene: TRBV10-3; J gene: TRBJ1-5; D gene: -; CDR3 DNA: TGTGCCATCAGTCAGAATAGCAATCAGCCCCAGCATTTT; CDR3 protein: CAISQNSNQPQHF
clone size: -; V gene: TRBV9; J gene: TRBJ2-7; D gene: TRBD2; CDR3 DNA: TGTGCCAGCAGCGTAGCTACAGGGGGTAGCGGGGGGAAATACGAGCAGTACTTC; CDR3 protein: CASSVATGGSGGKYEQYF
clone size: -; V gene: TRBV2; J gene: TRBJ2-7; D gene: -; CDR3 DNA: TGTGCCAACGGGGGGACAGGAGCTCTTAGGCAGTACTTC; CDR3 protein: CANGGTGALRQYF
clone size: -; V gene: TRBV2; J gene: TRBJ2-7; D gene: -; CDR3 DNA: TGTGCCAGCAGTGCCCAGGGATTTGACGAGCAGTACTTC; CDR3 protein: CASSAQGFDEQYF
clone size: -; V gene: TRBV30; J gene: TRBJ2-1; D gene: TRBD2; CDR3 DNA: TGTGCCTGGAGTGTACGACTAGCGGGGCTAAATGAGCAGTTCTTC; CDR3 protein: CAWSVRLAGLNEQFF
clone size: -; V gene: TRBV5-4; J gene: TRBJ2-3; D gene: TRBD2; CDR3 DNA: TGTGCCAGCAGCCTCCGGACTAGCGGGGCGGATACGCAGTATTTT; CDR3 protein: CASSLRTSGADTQYF
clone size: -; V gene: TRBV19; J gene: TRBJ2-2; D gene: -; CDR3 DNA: TGTGCCAGTATCCCTGGAACCCTATCTTTGACAGGGAGGATCGGGGAGCTGTTTTTT; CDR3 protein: CASIPGTLSLTGRIGELFF
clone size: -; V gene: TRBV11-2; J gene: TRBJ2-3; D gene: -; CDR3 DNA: TGTGCCAGCAGCTTAGTCACAGATACGCAGTATTTT; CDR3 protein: CASSLVTDTQYF
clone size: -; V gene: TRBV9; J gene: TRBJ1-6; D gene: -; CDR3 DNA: TGTGCCAGCAGCGTAGTTTCGGGGGAGAATTCACCCCTCCACTTT; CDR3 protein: CASSVVSGENSPLHF
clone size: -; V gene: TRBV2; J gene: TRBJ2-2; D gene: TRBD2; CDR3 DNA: TGTGCCAGCAGTGAATCATTGGGGGGGTTCGGGGAGCTGTTTTTT; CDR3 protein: CASSESLGGFGELFF
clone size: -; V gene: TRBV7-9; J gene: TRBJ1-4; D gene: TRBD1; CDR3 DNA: TGTGCCAGCAGCTCAACCTGGACAGGGAGTAATGAAAAACTGTTTTTT; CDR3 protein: CASSSTWTGSNEKLFF
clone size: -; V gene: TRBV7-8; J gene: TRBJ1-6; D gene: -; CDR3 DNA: TGTGCCAGCAGCTTAGAGTCCCAGGGGACCAATTATAATTCACCCCTCCACTTT; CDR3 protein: CASSLESQGTNYNSPLHF
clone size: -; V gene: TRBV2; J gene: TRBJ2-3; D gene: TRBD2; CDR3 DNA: TGTGCCAGCAGTGGGGAGGGGACTCACACAGATACGCAGTATTTT; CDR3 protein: CASSGEGTHTDTQYF
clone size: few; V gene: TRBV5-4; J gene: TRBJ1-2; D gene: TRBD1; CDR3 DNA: TGTGCCAGCAGCTCCGGCCGGGACAGAAACTATGGCTACACCTTC; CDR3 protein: CASSSGRDRNYGYTF
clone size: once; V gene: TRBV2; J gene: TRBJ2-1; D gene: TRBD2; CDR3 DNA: TGTGCTGGCAGGACTAGGAGCTCCTACAATGAGCAGTTCTTC; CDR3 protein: CAGRTRSSYNEQFF
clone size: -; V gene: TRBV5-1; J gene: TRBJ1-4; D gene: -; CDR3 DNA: TGCGCCAGCAGCTCTTCGACCGGGATTCCAGAAAAACTGTTTTTT; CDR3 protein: CASSSSTGIPEKLFF
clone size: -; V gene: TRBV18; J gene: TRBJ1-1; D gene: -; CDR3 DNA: TGTGCCAGCTCACCCCAACAGGGCGCTGAAGCTTTCTTT; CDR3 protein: CASSPQQGAEAFF
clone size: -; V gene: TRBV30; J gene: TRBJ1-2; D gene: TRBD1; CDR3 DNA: TGTGCCTGGAGTCCAACCGGGACAGGGGCTAAGGGCTACACCTTC; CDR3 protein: CAWSPTGTGAKGYTF